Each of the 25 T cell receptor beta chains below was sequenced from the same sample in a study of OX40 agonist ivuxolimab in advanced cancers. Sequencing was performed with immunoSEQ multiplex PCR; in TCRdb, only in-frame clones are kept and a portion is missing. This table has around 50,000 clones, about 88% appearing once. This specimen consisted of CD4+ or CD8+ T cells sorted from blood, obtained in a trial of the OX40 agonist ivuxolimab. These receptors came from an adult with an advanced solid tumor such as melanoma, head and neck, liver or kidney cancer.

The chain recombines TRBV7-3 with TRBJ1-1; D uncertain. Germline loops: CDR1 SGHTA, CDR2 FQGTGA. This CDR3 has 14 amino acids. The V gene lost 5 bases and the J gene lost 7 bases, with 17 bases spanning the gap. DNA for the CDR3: TGTGCCAGCAGCCCAACCGGACGCCCCGGTGAAGCTTTCTTT. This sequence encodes CASSPTGRPGEAFF.

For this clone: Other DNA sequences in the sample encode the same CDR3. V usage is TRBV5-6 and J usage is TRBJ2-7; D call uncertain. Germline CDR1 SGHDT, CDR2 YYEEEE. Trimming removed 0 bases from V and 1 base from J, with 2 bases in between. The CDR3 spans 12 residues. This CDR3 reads CASSLVSYEQYF. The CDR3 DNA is TGTGCCAGCAGCTTGGTGTCCTACGAGCAGTACTTC. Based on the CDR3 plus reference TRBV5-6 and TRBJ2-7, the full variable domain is DAGVTQSPTHLIKTRGQQVTLRCSPKSGHDTVSWYQQALGQGPQFIFQYYEEEERQRGNFPDRFSGHQFPNYSSELNVNALLLGDSALYLCASSLVSYEQYFGPGTRLTVT.

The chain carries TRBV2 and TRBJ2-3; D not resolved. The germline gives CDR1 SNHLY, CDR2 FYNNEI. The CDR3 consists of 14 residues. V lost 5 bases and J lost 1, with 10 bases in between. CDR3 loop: CASSRRRGTDTQYF. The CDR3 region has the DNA TGTGCCAGCAGTCGGCGCCGAGGCACAGATACGCAGTATTTT.

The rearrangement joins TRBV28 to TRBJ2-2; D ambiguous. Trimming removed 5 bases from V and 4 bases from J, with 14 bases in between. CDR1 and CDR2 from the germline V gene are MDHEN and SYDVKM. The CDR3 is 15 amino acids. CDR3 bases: TGTGCCAGCAGTCCCCCGGTGAGGCGCACCGGGGAGCTGTTTTTT. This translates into CASSPPVRRTGELFF. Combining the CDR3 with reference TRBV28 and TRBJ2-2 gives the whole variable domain DVKVTQSSRYLVKRTGEKVFLECVQDMDHENMFWYRQDPGLGLRLIYFSYDVKMKEKGDIPEGYSVSREKKERFSLILESASTNQTSMYLCASSPPVRRTGELFFGEGSRLTVL.

CDR3 sequence (DNA): TGTGCCAGCAGAGTTATCGGGGGACCCCTCCACTTT. This translates into CASRVIGGPLHF. The V gene is TRBV14, the J gene TRBJ1-6, with D possibly matching TRBD1 (5 bases). The CDR3 consists of 12 residues. CDR1 is SGHDN, CDR2 FVKESK, per germline. The V and J ends lost 6 bases and 12 bases respectively, with 12 bases between them.

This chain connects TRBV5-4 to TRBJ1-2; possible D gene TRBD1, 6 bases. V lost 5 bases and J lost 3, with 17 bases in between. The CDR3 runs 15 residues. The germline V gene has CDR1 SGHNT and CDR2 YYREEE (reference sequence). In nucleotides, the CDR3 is TGTGCCAGCAGTTCTAGGGGGGGATCCTACTATGGCTACACCTTC. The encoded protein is CASSSRGGSYYGYTF. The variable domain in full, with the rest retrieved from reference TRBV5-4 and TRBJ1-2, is ETGVTQSPTHLIKTRGQQVTLRCSSQSGHNTVSWYQQALGQGPQFIFQYYREEENGRGNFPPRFSGLQFPNYSSELNVNALELDDSALYLCASSSRGGSYYGYTFGSGTRLTVV.

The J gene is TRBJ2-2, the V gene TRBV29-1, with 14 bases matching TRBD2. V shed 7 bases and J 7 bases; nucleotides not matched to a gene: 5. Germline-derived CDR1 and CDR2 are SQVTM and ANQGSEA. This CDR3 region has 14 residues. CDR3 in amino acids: CSALGLAGGGELFF. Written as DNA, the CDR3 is TGCAGCGCCTTAGGACTAGCGGGAGGCGGGGAGCTGTTTTTT.

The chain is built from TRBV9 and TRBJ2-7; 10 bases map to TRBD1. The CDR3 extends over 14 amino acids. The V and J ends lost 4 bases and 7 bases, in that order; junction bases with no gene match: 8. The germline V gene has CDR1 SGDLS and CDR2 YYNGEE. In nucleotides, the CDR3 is TGTGCCAGCAGCACCGACAGGGGGCGGCGGGAGCAGTACTTC. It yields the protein CASSTDRGRREQYF.

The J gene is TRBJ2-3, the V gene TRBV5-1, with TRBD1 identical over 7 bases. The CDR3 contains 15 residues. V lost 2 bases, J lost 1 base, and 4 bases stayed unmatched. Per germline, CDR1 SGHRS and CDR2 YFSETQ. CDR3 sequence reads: CASSFDRAGTDTQYF. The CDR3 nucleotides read TGCGCCAGCAGCTTCGACAGGGCGGGCACAGATACGCAGTATTTT.

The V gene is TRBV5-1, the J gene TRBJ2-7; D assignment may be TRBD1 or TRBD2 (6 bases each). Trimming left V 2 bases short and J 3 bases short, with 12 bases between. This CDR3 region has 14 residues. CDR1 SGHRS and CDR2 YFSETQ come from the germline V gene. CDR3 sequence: CASSFGGFGYEQYF. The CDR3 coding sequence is TGCGCCAGCAGCTTCGGGGGCTTCGGCTACGAGCAGTACTTC. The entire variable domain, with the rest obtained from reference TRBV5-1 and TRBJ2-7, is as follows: KAGVTQTPRYLIKTRGQQVTLSCSPISGHRSVSWYQQTPGQGLQFLFEYFSETQRNKGNFPGRFSGRQFSNSRSEMNVSTLELGDSALYLCASSFGGFGYEQYFGPGTRLTVT.

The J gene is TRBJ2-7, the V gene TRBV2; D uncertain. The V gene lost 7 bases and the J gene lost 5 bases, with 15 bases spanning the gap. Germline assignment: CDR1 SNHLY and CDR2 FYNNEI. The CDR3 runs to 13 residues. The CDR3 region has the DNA TGTGCCAGCAAAGGCGGTCTTAGCCACGAGCAGTACTTC. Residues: CASKGGLSHEQYF. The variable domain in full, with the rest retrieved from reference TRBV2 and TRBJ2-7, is EPEVTQTPSHQVTQMGQEVILRCVPISNHLYFYWYRQILGQKVEFLVSFYNNEISEKSEIFDDQFSVERPDGSNFTLKIRSTKLEDSAMYFCASKGGLSHEQYFGPGTRLTVT.

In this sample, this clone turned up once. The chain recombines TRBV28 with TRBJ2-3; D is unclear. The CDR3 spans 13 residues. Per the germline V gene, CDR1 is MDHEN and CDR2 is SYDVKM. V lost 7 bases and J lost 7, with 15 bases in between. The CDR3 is CASNPPVENTQYF. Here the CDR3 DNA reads TGTGCCAGCAACCCGCCGGTTGAAAATACGCAGTATTTT.

CDR3 loop: CASSVAAGGPNEQFF. CDR3 bases: TGTGCCAGCAGCGTAGCAGCGGGAGGCCCCAATGAGCAGTTCTTC. The chain joins TRBV9 to TRBJ2-1; 9 bases align to TRBD2. This CDR3 comprises 15 residues. The junction had 4 bases not matched to a gene; V was cut back by 0 bases and J by 6 bases. CDR1 is SGDLS and CDR2 is YYNGEE in the germline V gene.

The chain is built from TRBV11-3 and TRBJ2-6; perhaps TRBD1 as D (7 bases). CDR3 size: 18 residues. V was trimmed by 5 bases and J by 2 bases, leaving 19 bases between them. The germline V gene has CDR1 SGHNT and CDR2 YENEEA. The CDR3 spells CASSLRQGLQAGANVLTF. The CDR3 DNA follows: TGTGCCAGCAGCCTAAGACAGGGACTCCAAGCTGGGGCCAACGTCCTGACTTTC.

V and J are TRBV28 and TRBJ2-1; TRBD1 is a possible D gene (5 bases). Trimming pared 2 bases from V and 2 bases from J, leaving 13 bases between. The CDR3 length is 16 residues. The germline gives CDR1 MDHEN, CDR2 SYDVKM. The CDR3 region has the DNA TGTGCCAGCAGTTTACCGAGACAGCTTACCTACAATGAGCAGTTCTTC. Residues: CASSLPRQLTYNEQFF.

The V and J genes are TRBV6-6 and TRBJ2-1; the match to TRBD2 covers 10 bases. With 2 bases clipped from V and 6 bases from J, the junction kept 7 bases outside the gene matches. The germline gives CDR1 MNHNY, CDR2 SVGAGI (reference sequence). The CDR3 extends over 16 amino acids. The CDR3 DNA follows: TGTGCCAGCAGTTACCCAGCGGGAGGGTTTTTCAATGAGCAGTTCTTC. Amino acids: CASSYPAGGFFNEQFF.

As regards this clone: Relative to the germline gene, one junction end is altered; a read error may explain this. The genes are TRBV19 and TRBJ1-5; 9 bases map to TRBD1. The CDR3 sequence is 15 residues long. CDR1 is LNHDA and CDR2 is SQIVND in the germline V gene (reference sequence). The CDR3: CASSIRDRENQPQHF. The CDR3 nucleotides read TGTGCCAGCAGTATCAGGGACAGGGAGAATCAGCCCCAGCATTTT.

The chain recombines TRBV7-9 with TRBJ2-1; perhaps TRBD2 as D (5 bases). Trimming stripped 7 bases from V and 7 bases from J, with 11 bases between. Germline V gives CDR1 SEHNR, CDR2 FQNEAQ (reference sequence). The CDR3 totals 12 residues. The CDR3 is CASTSGRNEQFF. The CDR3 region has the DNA TGTGCCAGCACCTCGGGGAGAAATGAGCAGTTCTTC.

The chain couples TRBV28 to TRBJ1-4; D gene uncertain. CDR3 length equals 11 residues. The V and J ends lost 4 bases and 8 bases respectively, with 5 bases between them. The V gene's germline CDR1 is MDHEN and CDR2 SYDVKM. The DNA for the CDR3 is TGTGCCAGCAGTTCCCCGGAAAAACTGTTTTTT. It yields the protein CASSSPEKLFF.

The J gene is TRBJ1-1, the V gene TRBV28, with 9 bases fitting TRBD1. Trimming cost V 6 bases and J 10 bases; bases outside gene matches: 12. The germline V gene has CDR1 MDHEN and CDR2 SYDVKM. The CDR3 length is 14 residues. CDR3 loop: CASRIGQGKGIAFF. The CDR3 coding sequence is TGTGCCAGCAGAATTGGACAGGGGAAAGGTATAGCTTTCTTT.

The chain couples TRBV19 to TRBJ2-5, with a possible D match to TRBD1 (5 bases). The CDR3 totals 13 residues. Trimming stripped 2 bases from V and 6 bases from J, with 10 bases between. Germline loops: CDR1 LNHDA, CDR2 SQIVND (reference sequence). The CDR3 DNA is TGTGCCAGTAGTATACAGGGTAGTAAGACCCAGTACTTC. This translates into CASSIQGSKTQYF.

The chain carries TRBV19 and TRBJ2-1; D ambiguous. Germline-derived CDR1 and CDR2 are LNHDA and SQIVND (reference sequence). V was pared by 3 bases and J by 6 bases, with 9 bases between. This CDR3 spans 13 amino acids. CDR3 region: CASSIWGSNEQFF. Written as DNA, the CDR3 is TGTGCCAGTAGTATTTGGGGATCCAATGAGCAGTTCTTC. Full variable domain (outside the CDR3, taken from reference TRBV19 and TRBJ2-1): DGGITQSPKYLFRKEGQNVTLSCEQNLNHDAMYWYRQDPGQGLRLIYYSQIVNDFQKGDIAEGYSVSREKKESFPLTVTSAQKNPTAFYLCASSIWGSNEQFFGPGTRLTVL.

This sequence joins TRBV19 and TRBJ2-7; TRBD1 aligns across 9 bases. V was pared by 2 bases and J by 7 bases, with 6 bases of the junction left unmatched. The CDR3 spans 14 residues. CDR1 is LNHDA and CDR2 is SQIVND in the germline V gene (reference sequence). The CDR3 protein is CASSIPGQGREQYF. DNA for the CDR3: TGTGCCAGTAGTATACCGGGACAGGGAAGGGAGCAGTACTTC.

The chain's CDR3 is CASSPHLGTSGRDEQYF. The CDR3 DNA is TGTGCCAGCAGCCCGCACCTTGGGACTAGCGGGAGGGACGAGCAGTACTTC. The genes are TRBV28 and TRBJ2-7; 16 bases are shared with TRBD2. V gave up 6 bases and J gave up 5 bases; unmatched junction bases: 10. The germline CDR1 and CDR2 sequences are MDHEN and SYDVKM. The CDR3 length is 17 residues.

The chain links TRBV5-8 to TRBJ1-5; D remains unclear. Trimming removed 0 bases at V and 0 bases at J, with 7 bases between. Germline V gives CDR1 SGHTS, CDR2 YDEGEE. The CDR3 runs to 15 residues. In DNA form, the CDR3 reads TGTGCCAGCAGCTTGGGATCGGATAGCAATCAGCCCCAGCATTTT. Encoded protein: CASSLGSDSNQPQHF.